This T cell receptor beta chain comes out of a study of blood T cell repertoires in COVID-19 (dated by TCRdb to between 2020 and 2021). Looking at the study overall: Collaborator samples came from the United States, Italy and Spain and covered acute and convalescent phases of COVID-19. Deeply sampled blood TCRbeta repertoires from subjects exposed to, actively infected with, or recovered from COVID-19 were included in the dataset. A de-identified subject ID, COVID-19 status, age in years and sex were almost always included in the sample metadata. Where available, HLA class I and class II types were taken from metadata supplied by the sample provider and were not determined by assay-based typing. The samples were drawn from two sources: the first 160 participants of the ongoing ImmuneRACE study, and 950 to 1,500 subjects contributed by 6 global collaborators. The prospective study material was composed of cDNA or gDNA derived from T cells, B-cell-depleted T cells, or PBMCs. The repertoires were made available in a free public database intended to serve as a resource for research on the immune response to SARS-CoV-2. The paper as a whole reports these results and caveats: The quantity of clinical and demographic metadata differed by source and by participant and was supplied without curation.

TCRbeta CDR3 regions were amplified from genomic DNA by means of the immunoSEQ Assay, a bias-controlled multiplex PCR. The original methods were these. Nucleated cell counts per sample were estimated from amplification of reference gene primers within the assay. To quantify the absolute abundance of each unique TCRbeta CDR3 rearrangement, sequence reads were collapsed and filtered. For each sample, productive Simpson clonality was calculated by taking the square root of Simpson's diversity index across productive rearrangements. TCRdb provides this immuneACCESS table in a form limited to in-frame rearrangements. Some clones are lacking; in checked studies, under half of them reflect an unresolved V gene, and why the rest are absent is not known. V, J and clone size derive from that table, while D and trimming were established from the DNA sequence. This sample has approximately 350,000 clones in its table, and more than 75% of those were observed once. The ten biggest clones cover about 2.7% of the sample.

With respect to this clone: What antigen it recognizes has not been identified. No base qualities exist here, and no much larger clone lies one base off it.

CDR1 MDHEN and CDR2 SYDVKM were looked up in the germline V gene. Reading from cysteine to phenylalanine, the CDR3 counts 17 amino acids. Left in the record is the CDR3 DNA by itself, 51 bases read in frame from the first base. V and J are truncated by 4 bases and 0 bases respectively, leaving an intervening sequence of 16 bases. Participants in the prospective study were aged about 18 to 100 years, lived in 20 to 25 United States geographic areas, and enrolled through a virtual design. Cohort assignment in the prospective study relied on participant-reported clinical history from a screening survey and a study questionnaire. For ImmuneRACE Cohort 3, a participant was defined as recovered based on two consecutive negative NP/OP PCR tests, clearance by a healthcare professional, or resolution of symptoms. Each participant in the prospective study had whole blood, serum and a nasopharyngeal or oropharyngeal swab collected by mobile phlebotomists. Additional blood draws and questionnaires over an approximately 2-month period could optionally be provided by prospective study participants. Before DNA extraction, blood samples from the prospective study were shipped at room temperature or frozen.

The sequenced material came from PBMCs or T cells enriched from blood (not recorded which). This clonotype was sampled from a woman in her 30s who had recovered from COVID-19. The sequence is built from TRBV28 and TRBJ1-3; the D region possibly corresponds to TRBD1 (6 bases align). The CDR3 reads CASSSVWRGPSGNTIYF. The sequenced DNA is TGTGCCAGCAGTTCTGTGTGGCGGGGGCCCTCTGGAAACACCATATATTTT.